This T cell receptor beta chain was captured in a study of shared clonotypes between healthy human individuals (dated by TCRdb to 2019 to 2021). Some background on the complete study: Three men and two women, aged 18 to 49 years, made up the cohort. To estimate repertoire size and how much clonotypes are shared between individuals, the study performed deep sequencing of blood TCR repertoires from about 5 healthy adults. To increase sequencing depth and limit assay-specific biases, TCR repertoire library preparation and sequencing were carried out by different laboratories using diverse techniques. Leukapheresis yielded between about 0.94 and 9 billion PBMCs per donor.

Using the deep immunoSEQ assay, multiplex PCR amplified TCR CDR3 regions from genomic DNA. Extracted genomic DNA from each cell subset was spread evenly across all wells of several immunoSEQ 96-well plates, with each plate serving as a replicate. For unsorted PBMC, each replicate PCR was loaded with 300 ng genomic DNA, equivalent to 30,000 or so T cell genomes. Ten immunoSEQ deep assay plates were used to sequence the unsorted PBMC genomic DNA. Purified libraries were quantified with a Qubit 3.0 fluorometer, sized on a Bioanalyzer 2100, and re-quantified with the KAPA Library Quantification kit. Every immunoSEQ 96-well plate was sequenced on a dedicated single-read 150-cycle Illumina NextSeq 550 flow cell. The paper's data handling went like this. The immunoSEQ output contained only junctional sequences without quality scores, so filtering could not match that applied to full-length reads. Sequences were annotated with PyIR, a Python wrapper for IgBLAST v1.9, using IMGT germline references to assign V/J genes and CDR3. Reads were filtered out if the reads had weak V/J assignments (E-value above 1e-6), no CDR3, stop codons, out-of-frame junctions, or ambiguous translated residues. A V3J clonotype was defined by an identical inferred V gene, J gene, and CDR3 amino acid sequence. To compute the percentage overlap between repertoires, the number of shared unique clonotypes was divided by the size of the smaller repertoire. Richness of each repertoire was evaluated using RTK rarefaction, the Chao1 estimator, and Recon v2.1 estimates of unobserved clonotypes. TCRdb retrieved this table from immuneACCESS and kept in-frame rearrangements only. Not all clones are present; in checked studies, unresolved V genes account for under half, and no reason is known for the remainder. That table is the source of V, J and clone size, and D and trimming were worked out from the DNA. For this sample there are 75,000 to 100,000 clones; roughly half appear just once. Jointly, the top ten make up over 12% of the sample.

Points on this clone: Its antigen is currently not known. A read error may account for a junction end that differs from germline.

The donors were healthy, HIV-negative adults who had no recently reported acute infections or vaccinations. Only Caucasian adults living in Nashville, Tennessee, USA were represented among the donors. For unsorted samples, 70 million to 95 million PBMCs were counted, and genomic DNA was extracted using the QIAamp DNA Blood Mini kit. After blood collection by leukapheresis, PBMCs were isolated using Ficoll-Histopaque density gradient centrifugation and then cryopreserved in the vapor phase of liquid nitrogen. The germline V gene encodes CDR1 LGHNA and CDR2 YSLEER. From the cysteine up to the phenylalanine, the CDR3 has a length of 15 residues. Solely the CDR3 DNA is kept, with 45 bases framed from the first base. General study outcomes and caveats: The genetic and exposure-history diversity represented was limited by the small number of donors. Sampling was restricted to blood, and TCR repertoires in tissue are likely to differ from TCR repertoires in blood. Pairwise subsampling led to the expectation that sequencing depth would affect the degree of clonotype sharing among donors.

The rearrangement combines TRBV4-3 with TRBJ2-6, with no reliable assignment of the D segment. The sequenced material came from PBMCs. The receptor comes from a woman in her thirties or forties in good health. Some clones in this sample may be carry-over from other donors' samples. The nucleotides are TGCGCCAGCAGCCAGGGCCTCTCTGGGACCAACGTCCTGACTTTC. Protein translation: CASSQGLSGTNVLTF.